The 7 T cell receptor beta chains presented below share a single source sample, sequenced in a study of blood T cell repertoires in COVID-19. Produced via immunoSEQ multiplex PCR; TCRdb's table is partial and in-frame only. This repertoire shows around 320,000 clones, 90% found once; its top ten account for 3.5% to 5%. Specimen: PBMCs or T cells enriched from blood (not recorded which). These TCRs come from a woman aged 18-30 years with acute COVID-19.

The CDR3: CASSSRSSVETQYF. CDR3 nucleotide sequence: TGTGCCAGCTCATCACGGAGTTCCGTCGAGACCCAGTACTTC. The chain has TRBV18 and TRBJ2-5; D gene unclear. The CDR3 runs to 14 residues. The V gene's germline CDR1 is KGHSH and CDR2 LQKENI. V lost 5 bases to trimming and J lost 5 bases, with 15 bases between them.

The genes are TRBV9 and TRBJ2-1; 8 nucleotides match TRBD2. J lost 14 bases, V lost 1 base, and 5 bases had no gene match. Germline values: CDR1 SGDLS, CDR2 YYNGEE. The CDR3 consists of 12 residues. CDR3 residues: CASSVPGGPEFF. The CDR3 DNA sequence: TGTGCCAGCAGCGTACCGGGAGGGCCTGAGTTCTTC.

The CDR3 DNA is TGTGCCATCCGAAGGGACAGTTTTACCGGGGAGCTGTTTTTT. This gives the protein CAIRRDSFTGELFF. The chain combines TRBV15 with TRBJ2-2; 7 positions agree with TRBD1. V was clipped by 10 bases and J by 5 bases; unmatched bases: 10. Germline CDR1 LNHNV, CDR2 YYDKDF (reference sequence). The CDR3 spans 14 residues. Complete variable domain (other parts from reference TRBV15 and TRBJ2-2): DAMVIQNPRYQVTQFGKPVTLSCSQTLNHNVMYWYQQKSSQAPKLLFHYYDKDFNNEADTPDNFQSRRPNTSFCFLDIRSPGLGDTAMYLCAIRRDSFTGELFFGEGSRLTVL.

The J gene is TRBJ1-4, the V gene TRBV28; possibly TRBD1 for D (6 bases). This CDR3 is built from 15 residues. The V end was cut by 4 bases, the J end by 6 bases, with 15 bases between. The germline V gene encodes CDR1 MDHEN and CDR2 SYDVKM. The CDR3 sequence: CASSSPGPGDEKLFF. For the CDR3, the DNA is TGTGCCAGCAGTTCTCCGGGTCCAGGGGATGAAAAACTGTTTTTT.

The rearrangement joins TRBV9 to TRBJ2-6, with 8 nucleotides matching TRBD2. With V trimmed by 0 bases and J by 2 bases, 4 bases remained unmatched. CDR1 and CDR2 (germline): SGDLS, YYNGEE. CDR3 length equals 17 residues. The CDR3 protein is CASSVATGGAGANVLTF. The DNA for the CDR3 is TGTGCCAGCAGCGTAGCTACGGGAGGGGCTGGGGCCAACGTCCTGACTTTC.

The rearrangement uses TRBV7-9 and TRBJ1-5; 8 bases line up with TRBD1. V dropped 5 bases and J dropped 4; count of bases not matched to a gene: 4. The length of the CDR3 is 14 residues. The germline V gene has CDR1 SEHNR and CDR2 FQNEAQ (reference sequence). CDR3 nucleotide sequence: TGTGCCAGCAGCCCGACAGGGGCAAATCAGCCCCAGCATTTT. It encodes CASSPTGANQPQHF.

V usage is TRBV11-3 and J usage is TRBJ1-3; D gene uncertain. Per germline, CDR1 SGHNT and CDR2 YENEEA. The CDR3 consists of 16 residues. V gave up 4 bases and J gave up 4 bases, with 17 bases separating them. The CDR3 loop is CASSSLQADAGNTIYF. In DNA form, the CDR3 reads TGTGCCAGCAGCTCCCTCCAGGCAGACGCCGGAAACACCATATATTTT.